This T cell receptor (beta chain) was captured in a study of OX40 agonist ivuxolimab in advanced cancers. Regarding the complete study: Ivuxolimab was a fully human IgG2 agonistic monoclonal antibody targeting the costimulatory receptor OX40 (CD134). Intravenous ivuxolimab was administered to patients every 2 weeks at six dose levels: 0.01, 0.1, 0.3, 1.5, 3 and 10 mg/kg. Among the roughly 52 dose-escalation patients, about 19 had hepatocellular carcinoma, roughly 15 melanoma, 9 renal cell carcinoma and 9 head and neck cancer. The dose-escalation cohort was about 87% male with a mean age of around 64 years, ranging from about 20 to 85. Prior anti-PD-1, anti-PD-L1 or anti-CTLA-4 therapy was permitted, and checkpoint inhibitors had been received by around 40% of dose-escalation patients. Three dose-escalation patients achieved partial responses, one with hepatocellular carcinoma and two with cutaneous melanoma. Peripheral TCRbeta sequencing aimed to test whether ivuxolimab altered TCR sequence diversity and caused clonal T-cell expansion. The monotherapy dose-escalation portion (N of about 50 patients) of the phase I ivuxolimab trial is reported in the paper. Here is what the overall study found, with its caveats: After ivuxolimab, more expanded clones were found on average in CD8+ T cells than in CD4+ T cells. In partial responders in the 0.1-3.0 mg/kg groups, normalized peripheral clonal expansion was found to be among the lowest, especially among CD8+ T cells. At doses from 0.1 to 3.0 mg/kg, clonal expansion was seen in both CD4+ and CD8+ blood T cells between baseline and week 6. The antigen specificity of the clonally expanded peripheral T cells was not determined. Low levels of normalized T-cell clonal expansion were also shown by some nonresponding patients.

Patients with a history of autoimmune disease or receiving systemic immunosuppression were excluded from the trial. Peripheral blood for TCR sequencing was drawn from every dose cohort at baseline, at cycle 4 day 1 and at cycle 7 day 1. Samples were obtained from an open-label, multicenter, first-in-human phase I dose-escalation trial of ivuxolimab. Adults with locally advanced or metastatic melanoma, renal cell carcinoma, hepatocellular carcinoma or head and neck squamous cell carcinoma were enrolled in the trial. Before TCR sequencing, CD4+ T cells and CD8+ T cells from peripheral blood were sorted into separate populations. From cysteine to phenylalanine, the CDR3 is 15 amino acids long. The only DNA kept is the CDR3, 45 bases in frame from the first base. From the germline V gene, CDR1 is MGHRA and CDR2 is YSYEKL. Germline trimming amounts to 4 bases on V and 4 bases on J, with 9 as the count of junction bases outside the gene matches.

Worth noting for this clone: Its binding antigen is unknown. Per-nucleotide qualities are absent, and no much larger clonotype sits a single base away.

For sequencing of the TCRbeta CDR3 region, genomic DNA was extracted from the sorted cells. The immunoSEQ Assay was used for sequencing of TCRbeta CDR3 regions. TCRdb retrieved this table from immuneACCESS and kept in-frame rearrangements only. Not all clones are present; in checked studies, unresolved V genes account for under half, and no reason is known for the remainder. This sample is represented by over 5,500 clones; around 80% of them were singletons. The top ten clonotypes cover more than 60% of the sample. This TCR was recovered from an adult with an advanced solid tumor such as melanoma, head and neck, liver or kidney cancer. The sequence is built from TRBV4-1 and TRBJ2-5; 7 nucleotides in the junction match TRBD2. The starting material was CD4+ or CD8+ T cells sorted from blood, obtained in a trial of the OX40 agonist ivuxolimab. The DNA sequence follows: TGCGCCAGCAGCCCTGAAGGGCTAGCGGCAGAGACCCAGTACTTC. The resulting protein is CASSPEGLAAETQYF.